The 5 T cell receptor beta chains presented below share a single source sample, sequenced in a study of cytotoxic CD8 clonotypes in ibrutinib-treated CLL. Libraries were prepared by immunoSEQ multiplex PCR; TCRdb keeps only in-frame clonotypes and omits some of them. The sample carries just over 45,000 clones, about 70% recorded once. Sequencing used PBMCs, obtained after 12 months of ibrutinib treatment. These receptors were collected from a human donor with chronic lymphocytic leukemia.

The V call is TRBV4-1, the J call TRBJ2-2, with D possibly TRBD2 on 6 matching bases. The CDR3 runs to 15 residues. The germline V gene encodes CDR1 MGHRA and CDR2 YSYEKL. Trimming removed 0 bases at V and 3 bases at J, with 8 bases between. CDR3 residues: CASSQEGTYTGELFF. The CDR3 DNA is TGCGCCAGCAGCCAAGAAGGGACTTACACCGGGGAGCTGTTTTTT.

The rearrangement uses TRBV4-2 and TRBJ1-6; D remains ambiguous. The CDR3 consists of 18 residues. Germline V lookup: CDR1 LGHNA, CDR2 YNFKEQ. V lost 4 bases and J lost 0, with 16 bases in between. CDR3: CASSPRKEKFSYNSPLHF. DNA for the CDR3: TGTGCCAGCAGCCCCCGAAAGGAAAAATTCTCCTATAATTCACCCCTCCACTTT.

The CDR3 bases are TGTGCCAGCACCCAGGGGAATGAGCAGTTCTTC. It yields the protein CASTQGNEQFF. The chain couples TRBV6-5 to TRBJ2-1, with a tentative D call TRBD1 (6 bases). The germline V gene has CDR1 MNHEY and CDR2 SVGAGI. The CDR3 covers 11 residues. The V gene lost 7 bases and the J gene lost 7 bases, with 8 bases spanning the gap.

The rearrangement joins TRBV4-1 to TRBJ1-1; D gene ambiguous. This CDR3 contains 14 residues. The germline CDR1 and CDR2 sequences are MGHRA and YSYEKL. Trimming stripped 1 base from V and 0 bases from J, with 6 bases between. The CDR3 protein is CASSQAAVNTEAFF. CDR3 coding DNA: TGCGCCAGCAGCCAAGCGGCGGTGAACACTGAAGCTTTCTTT.

This clone has more than one count but fewer than ten. The V gene is TRBV4-2, the J gene TRBJ2-5, with a weak D call TRBD2 (6 bases). The length of the CDR3 is 14 residues. Germline CDR1 and CDR2: LGHNA and YNFKEQ. Trimming cost V 3 bases and J 3 bases, with 11 bases left between them. The CDR3 DNA reads TGTGCCAGCAGCCAGGGGGACTTAGAAGAGACCCAGTACTTC. It codes for CASSQGDLEETQYF.